One T cell receptor beta chain is described in this entry. The antigen is undetermined. The V gene's germline CDR1 is LNHNV and CDR2 YYDKDF (reference sequence). CDR3 length equals 13 residues. Deletions cut 1 base from V and 9 bases from J, with 7 bases between. These data are taken from a study of radiotherapy plus CTLA-4 blockade in lung cancer. The assay was immunoSEQ multiplex PCR, and TCRdb's table has in-frame clones only and misses some. Here the sample spans around 50,000 clones, 86% being singletons. Notes on the study in general: Response, reportedly, was best predicted by interferon-beta along with early blood T cell clone dynamics.

This chain joins TRBV15 and TRBJ1-6; D unresolved. The source of this sequence is a human donor with non-small cell lung cancer that progressed on radiotherapy plus ipilimumab. Some clones in this sample may be carry-over from other donors' samples. The specimen was peripheral blood, collected from a patient treated with radiotherapy plus ipilimumab. CDR3 in amino acids: CATSRVSGSPLHF. CDR3 bases: TGTGCCACCAGCAGAGTTAGCGGTTCACCCCTCCACTTT.